Listed below are T cell receptor beta chains from one sample, sequenced in a study of cytomegalovirus exposure and HLA in healthy donors. Libraries were prepared by immunoSEQ multiplex PCR; TCRdb keeps only in-frame clonotypes and omits some of them. Here the sample spans tens of thousands of clones, approximately 84% being singletons. Sequencing was carried out using PBMCs. The receptors here all came from a man aged 18 to 30 in good health and CMV-seronegative. The conserved cysteine and the conserved F or W are not part of the CDR3 here. Each record gives: CDR3 length, J gene, D gene, V gene, CDR3 protein. D genes are given only for firm matches.

len: 11
j_gene: TRBJ1-1
d_gene: TRBD1
v_gene: TRBV10-2
CDR3aa: ASSGTGGTEAF

len: 11
j_gene: TRBJ2-3
d_gene: -
v_gene: TRBV30
CDR3aa: AWSVGGTDTQY

len: 12
j_gene: TRBJ1-4
d_gene: TRBD1
v_gene: TRBV29-1
CDR3aa: SASSGTANEKLF

len: 10
j_gene: TRBJ2-5
d_gene: -
v_gene: TRBV27
CDR3aa: ASKTNQETQY

len: 13
j_gene: TRBJ2-1
d_gene: -
v_gene: TRBV27
CDR3aa: ASTPPGASYNEQF

len: 10
j_gene: TRBJ2-5
d_gene: -
v_gene: TRBV4-1
CDR3aa: ASSQAPETQY

len: 15
j_gene: TRBJ1-5
d_gene: TRBD1
v_gene: TRBV30
CDR3aa: AWSRGQGAPGNQPQH

len: 15
j_gene: TRBJ2-3
d_gene: TRBD1
v_gene: TRBV4-3
CDR3aa: ASSQASPGQGVDTQY

len: 13
j_gene: TRBJ1-5
d_gene: TRBD1
v_gene: TRBV6-5
CDR3aa: ASSRDRGGNQPQH

len: 10
j_gene: TRBJ1-1
d_gene: -
v_gene: TRBV6-6
CDR3aa: ASSYSLREAF

len: 12
j_gene: TRBJ1-1
d_gene: TRBD1
v_gene: TRBV6-5
CDR3aa: ASAPGRGLAEAF

len: 11
j_gene: TRBJ1-1
d_gene: -
v_gene: TRBV30
CDR3aa: AWSDSMNTEAF

len: 14
j_gene: TRBJ2-1
d_gene: TRBD2
v_gene: TRBV7-9
CDR3aa: ASSFVPGLDYNEQF

len: 11
j_gene: TRBJ1-2
d_gene: -
v_gene: TRBV21-1
CDR3aa: ASSKSGSYGYT

len: 8
j_gene: TRBJ1-4
d_gene: TRBD1
v_gene: TRBV30
CDR3aa: AWGQGRLF

len: 10
j_gene: TRBJ2-5
d_gene: -
v_gene: TRBV15
CDR3aa: ATSRVLETQY

len: 16
j_gene: TRBJ1-3
d_gene: -
v_gene: TRBV5-1
CDR3aa: ASSQTPVGGRLGNTIY

len: 12
j_gene: TRBJ1-4
d_gene: -
v_gene: TRBV4-2
CDR3aa: ASSPRRFEEKLF

len: 14
j_gene: TRBJ2-7
d_gene: TRBD2
v_gene: TRBV7-9
CDR3aa: ASSSLRASGLYEQY

len: 15
j_gene: TRBJ1-3
d_gene: TRBD1
v_gene: TRBV9
CDR3aa: ASSVAPGQDSGNTIY

len: 16
j_gene: TRBJ1-4
d_gene: TRBD1
v_gene: TRBV7-6
CDR3aa: ASSSGTAPGATNEKLF

len: 14
j_gene: TRBJ2-7
d_gene: -
v_gene: TRBV28
CDR3aa: ASSLRGGRSSYEQY

len: 16
j_gene: TRBJ1-5
d_gene: TRBD1
v_gene: TRBV6-1
CDR3aa: ASSELGTGTQFGQPQH

len: 12
j_gene: TRBJ1-1
d_gene: -
v_gene: TRBV25-1
CDR3aa: ASSDWRLNTEAF

len: 9
j_gene: TRBJ2-7
d_gene: -
v_gene: TRBV30
CDR3aa: AWKRAREQY

len: 14
j_gene: TRBJ1-4
d_gene: TRBD1
v_gene: TRBV29-1
CDR3aa: SVEDGTGALREKLF

len: 15
j_gene: TRBJ1-1
d_gene: TRBD1
v_gene: TRBV4-3
CDR3aa: ASSQEYKGARNTEAF

len: 14
j_gene: TRBJ1-1
d_gene: -
v_gene: TRBV18
CDR3aa: ASSPPKRVRHTEAF

len: 12
j_gene: TRBJ1-1
d_gene: TRBD1
v_gene: TRBV27
CDR3aa: ASSFRQGDGEAF

len: 12
j_gene: TRBJ1-6
d_gene: TRBD1
v_gene: TRBV7-2
CDR3aa: ASSPDRGNSPLH

len: 13
j_gene: TRBJ2-7
d_gene: -
v_gene: TRBV11-2
CDR3aa: ASSLDQRRTYEQY

len: 13
j_gene: TRBJ2-1
d_gene: -
v_gene: TRBV7-9
CDR3aa: ASSSRGVSYNEQF

len: 12
j_gene: TRBJ1-2
d_gene: -
v_gene: TRBV30
CDR3aa: AWSVGQGNYGYT

len: 11
j_gene: TRBJ1-6
d_gene: -
v_gene: TRBV11-3
CDR3aa: ASSLVGSSPLH

len: 12
j_gene: TRBJ2-5
d_gene: TRBD2
v_gene: TRBV6-6
CDR3aa: ASSYCGSCETQY

len: 14
j_gene: TRBJ1-5
d_gene: -
v_gene: TRBV9
CDR3aa: ASSEGGGSSNQPQH

len: 9
j_gene: TRBJ1-1
d_gene: TRBD1
v_gene: TRBV7-9
CDR3aa: ASSSGQGRF

len: 12
j_gene: TRBJ1-6
d_gene: -
v_gene: TRBV11-3
CDR3aa: ASSLSGYNSPLH

len: 14
j_gene: TRBJ1-2
d_gene: -
v_gene: TRBV4-2
CDR3aa: ASSPDRDIRRSGYT

len: 12
j_gene: TRBJ1-4
d_gene: TRBD1
v_gene: TRBV28
CDR3aa: ASSTGVYGEKLF

len: 13
j_gene: TRBJ1-2
d_gene: -
v_gene: TRBV7-8
CDR3aa: ASSSRPTGNGGYT

len: 12
j_gene: TRBJ2-5
d_gene: TRBD2
v_gene: TRBV6-5
CDR3aa: ATRGLASSLTQY

len: 11
j_gene: TRBJ1-5
d_gene: TRBD1
v_gene: TRBV30
CDR3aa: AWGGRGYQPQH

len: 16
j_gene: TRBJ2-3
d_gene: TRBD2
v_gene: TRBV9
CDR3aa: ASSVEGLTSGRTDTQY

len: 12
j_gene: TRBJ1-1
d_gene: -
v_gene: TRBV7-2
CDR3aa: ASSGGELHTEAF

len: 11
j_gene: TRBJ2-7
d_gene: TRBD2
v_gene: TRBV19
CDR3aa: ASRLAGANEQY

len: 15
j_gene: TRBJ2-6
d_gene: TRBD1
v_gene: TRBV5-1
CDR3aa: ASSSRDRSSGANVLT

len: 9
j_gene: TRBJ2-7
d_gene: -
v_gene: TRBV10-2
CDR3aa: ASAGVFGQY

len: 12
j_gene: TRBJ1-2
d_gene: -
v_gene: TRBV27
CDR3aa: ASRTRGPNYGYT

len: 13
j_gene: TRBJ2-1
d_gene: TRBD2
v_gene: TRBV30
CDR3aa: AWRTSSGAYNEQF